One and the same sample provided the 24 T cell receptor beta chains below, sequenced in a study of T cell responses to AZD1222 COVID-19 vaccine. Sequencing used immunoSEQ multiplex PCR; TCRdb keeps in-frame clones, though not all of them. Counted here are 100,000 to 150,000 clones, 70% to 90% occurring once; the ten biggest clones make up under 2%. Sequences were derived from peripheral blood, sampled on day 0 of AZD1222 vaccination. These receptors came from an adult in good health.

J is TRBJ2-7 and V is TRBV5-1; 10 bases fit TRBD2. J gave up 1 base and V 3 bases, and 7 bases lay outside the gene matches. The CDR3 has 16 residues. Germline-derived CDR1 and CDR2 are SGHRS and YFSETQ. The CDR3 DNA sequence: TGCGCCAGCAGCTCCACTAGCGGGATTAGATCCTACGAGCAGTACTTC. This codes for CASSSTSGIRSYEQYF.

The rearrangement uses TRBV4-1 and TRBJ2-1, with D possibly matching TRBD2 (5 bases). Germline V gives CDR1 MGHRA, CDR2 YSYEKL. V was shortened by 1 base and J by 2 bases, with 18 bases between the two germline ends. CDR3 length equals 18 residues. CDR3 region: CASSQGPLLVVPYNEQFF. CDR3 bases: TGCGCCAGCAGCCAAGGGCCACTACTAGTGGTCCCCTACAATGAGCAGTTCTTC.

The gene calls are TRBV29-1 and TRBJ2-3; the match to TRBD2 covers 7 bases. The CDR3 runs to 16 residues. From germline, CDR1 is SQVTM and CDR2 ANQGSEA. Trimming removed 7 bases from V and 3 bases from J; junction bases left unmatched: 16. The CDR3 nucleotides read TGCAGCGGTTCGATTGGGCGGGAGTACGGGACAGATACGCAGTATTTT. It specifies CSGSIGREYGTDTQYF.

The V gene is TRBV24-1, the J gene TRBJ2-1; the match to TRBD2 covers 13 bases. Trimming at V came to 3 bases and at J to 8 bases, leaving 18 bases not matched to a gene. CDR1 is KGHDR, CDR2 SFDVKD, per germline. CDR3 size: 20 residues. The CDR3 loop is CATSDLLGTSGTPGRDEQFF. The CDR3 DNA is TGTGCCACCAGTGATCTACTCGGGACTAGCGGGACACCGGGGAGGGATGAGCAGTTCTTC.

This sequence joins TRBV5-4 and TRBJ2-7; D gene ambiguous. V was pared by 2 bases and J by 1 base, with 13 bases between. This CDR3 is built from 15 residues. Germline values: CDR1 SGHNT, CDR2 YYREEE (reference sequence). The CDR3 DNA reads TGTGCCAGCAGCTTATGGCAGTACCATTCCTACGAGCAGTACTTC. Translated: CASSLWQYHSYEQYF.

The V call is TRBV10-3, the J call TRBJ2-7, with 9 bases fitting TRBD1. The CDR3 length is 19 residues. The V segment lost 4 bases and the J segment 0 bases; nucleotides outside the gene matches: 16. Germline assignment: CDR1 ENHRY and CDR2 SYGVKD. CDR3: CAISGSLILGTGNSYEQYF. The CDR3 bases are TGTGCCATCAGTGGTTCCCTCATCCTCGGGACAGGGAACTCCTACGAGCAGTACTTC.

The chain carries TRBV4-3 and TRBJ2-2; D is perhaps TRBD1 or TRBD2 (5 bases each). The CDR3 has 14 amino acids. From germline, CDR1 is LGHNA and CDR2 YSLEER. The V gene lost 0 bases and the J gene lost 5 bases, with 7 bases spanning the gap. The CDR3 region is CASSQDWGTGELFF. The CDR3 DNA sequence: TGCGCCAGCAGCCAAGATTGGGGGACCGGGGAGCTGTTTTTT.

This chain uses TRBV19 with TRBJ1-1; D ambiguous. The CDR3 has 14 amino acids. The V and J ends lost 1 base and 4 bases respectively, with 10 bases between them. CDR1 and CDR2 (germline): LNHDA, SQIVND (reference sequence). The CDR3: CASSIAGRGTEAFF. The CDR3 nucleotides are TGTGCCAGTAGTATAGCAGGCCGGGGCACTGAAGCTTTCTTT. The full variable domain, in which reference TRBV19 and TRBJ1-1 provide the parts outside the CDR3, is DGGITQSPKYLFRKEGQNVTLSCEQNLNHDAMYWYRQDPGQGLRLIYYSQIVNDFQKGDIAEGYSVSREKKESFPLTVTSAQKNPTAFYLCASSIAGRGTEAFFGQGTRLTVV.

The chain is built from TRBV7-2 and TRBJ2-7; TRBD2 matches 9 bases. Germline-derived CDR1 and CDR2 are SGHTA and FQGNSA. The length of the CDR3 is 14 residues. Unmatched junction bases numbered 9, after V lost 5 bases and J lost 7 bases. The CDR3 DNA is TGTGCCAGCAGCAGGCGACTAGCGGCTACTGAGCAGTACTTC. This encodes CASSRRLAATEQYF.

Remarks on this clone: Other DNA sequences in this sample translate to the same CDR3. DNA for the CDR3: TGTGCCAGCTCACCATTATCCGGGAGCACAGATACGCAGTATTTT. Amino acids: CASSPLSGSTDTQYF. V is TRBV18 and J is TRBJ2-3; D unresolved. This CDR3 has 15 residues. The V end lost 2 bases, the J end lost 0 bases, and 9 bases lay between the germline ends. The germline CDR1 and CDR2 sequences are KGHSH and LQKENI.

The J gene is TRBJ2-7, the V gene TRBV7-6, with a tentative D call TRBD2 (6 bases). V gave up 0 bases and J gave up 1 base, with 10 bases separating them. The germline V gene encodes CDR1 SGHVS and CDR2 FNYEAQ. The CDR3 is made up of 15 amino acids. The CDR3 region is CASSLAVGSSYEQYF. CDR3 bases: TGTGCCAGCAGCTTAGCGGTCGGGAGTTCCTACGAGCAGTACTTC.

The chain couples TRBV7-2 to TRBJ2-1; 8 positions match TRBD2. This CDR3 is 16 amino acids long. V lost 1 base to trimming and J lost 2 bases; unmatched junction nucleotides: 4. Germline CDR1 is SGHTA and CDR2 is FQGNSA. In DNA, the CDR3 is TGTGCCAGCAGCTTAGGGGCTAGCGGGCCCTACAATGAGCAGTTCTTC. Protein sequence: CASSLGASGPYNEQFF.

This chain's CDR3 is CSVEEARRTSFSSSYNEQFF. CDR3 nucleotide sequence: TGCAGCGTTGAAGAGGCAAGGCGGACTTCGTTTTCTAGCTCCTACAATGAGCAGTTCTTC. The genes are TRBV29-1 and TRBJ2-1, with D maybe TRBD2 (5 bases). The CDR3 spans 20 residues. V was pared by 0 bases and J by 0 bases, with 24 bases between. Germline V lookup: CDR1 SQVTM, CDR2 ANQGSEA.

This chain uses TRBV28 with TRBJ1-2; 7 bases line up with TRBD1. The junction had 4 bases not matched to a gene; V was cut back by 3 bases and J by 3 bases. CDR3 size: 14 residues. Per germline, CDR1 MDHEN and CDR2 SYDVKM. The CDR3 DNA sequence: TGTGCCAGCAGTTTGACAGGGATCGACTATGGCTACACCTTC. Translation gives CASSLTGIDYGYTF.

V gene TRBV11-2 combines with J gene TRBJ2-7; D possibly matches TRBD1 or TRBD2 (5 bases each). Germline V CDR1 and CDR2: SGHAT, FQNNGV. V lost 2 bases and J 7 bases, leaving 12 bases between the germline ends. This CDR3 has 13 residues. The CDR3 region has the DNA TGTGCCAGCAGCTTAAGAGGGGAAGGGGAGCAGTACTTC. Translation gives CASSLRGEGEQYF.

The CDR3 protein is CASSQDKEYNEQFF. In DNA, the CDR3 is TGCGCCAGCAGCCAAGATAAGGAGTACAATGAGCAGTTCTTC. V is TRBV4-3 and J is TRBJ2-1; no definite D call. CDR3 length: 14 residues. Trimming took 0 bases from V and 4 from J, leaving 7 bases between them. Per germline, CDR1 LGHNA and CDR2 YSLEER.

The J gene is TRBJ2-7, the V gene TRBV29-1, with D perhaps assigned TRBD1 or TRBD2 (5 bases each). Germline CDR1 SQVTM, CDR2 ANQGSEA. This CDR3 region has 12 residues. V was trimmed by 0 bases and J by 6 bases, leaving 9 bases between them. The CDR3 DNA is TGCAGCGTTGAAGATAGAGGGGCCGAGCAGTACTTC. Residues: CSVEDRGAEQYF.

V usage is TRBV4-1 and J usage is TRBJ2-7; D might be TRBD1 (5 bases). Germline V gives CDR1 MGHRA, CDR2 YSYEKL. The CDR3 is 14 amino acids. The V gene lost 1 base and the J gene lost 3 bases, with 10 bases spanning the gap. This chain's CDR3 is CASSQASGLYEQYF. DNA for the CDR3: TGCGCCAGCAGCCAAGCGTCAGGGCTCTACGAGCAGTACTTC.

This clone was seen only once. This chain connects TRBV2 to TRBJ2-7, with D hard to call. The CDR3 spans 16 residues. With 2 bases removed from V and 1 base from J, the gap between germline ends came to 15 bases. CDR1 is SNHLY and CDR2 is FYNNEI in the germline V gene. The CDR3, as DNA: TGTGCCAGCAGTGAATCTGAGGCGAGAACTTCCTACGAGCAGTACTTC. Protein: CASSESEARTSYEQYF.

V usage is TRBV19 and J usage is TRBJ1-5; weak D call: TRBD1 (6 bases). V lost 5 bases, J lost 0 bases, and 17 bases lay in between. The CDR3 spans 17 residues. In germline, CDR1 is LNHDA, CDR2 SQIVND (reference sequence). The CDR3 sequence is CASSPHRAMYSNQPQHF. CDR3 bases: TGTGCCAGTAGTCCGCACAGGGCGATGTATAGCAATCAGCCCCAGCATTTT.

V usage is TRBV7-9 and J usage is TRBJ2-7, with TRBD1 as a possible D gene (5 bases). CDR3 length equals 14 residues. From germline, CDR1 is SEHNR and CDR2 FQNEAQ (reference sequence). V gave up 4 bases and J gave up 0 bases, with 10 bases separating them. The CDR3 is CASSSTASSYEQYF. Here the CDR3 DNA reads TGTGCCAGCAGCTCGACAGCGAGCTCCTACGAGCAGTACTTC.

The CDR3 DNA is TGTGCCAGCAGTCTTGGACTAGTCACAGATACGCAGTATTTT. Amino acid sequence: CASSLGLVTDTQYF. J is TRBJ2-3 and V is TRBV6-6, with 7 bases that match TRBD2. In germline, CDR1 is MNHNY, CDR2 SVGAGI (reference sequence). The CDR3 sequence is 14 residues long. The V and J ends lost 5 bases and 2 bases, in that order; junction bases with no gene match: 4.

The chain combines TRBV24-1 with TRBJ1-2, with D possibly matching TRBD1 (5 bases). Germline CDR1 reads KGHDR; CDR2 reads SFDVKD. The CDR3 runs 14 residues. Trimming stripped 4 bases from V and 6 bases from J, with 14 bases between. CDR3 nucleotide sequence: TGTGCCACCAGTGACTCCGCGGAGGGGAATGGCTACACCTTC. Residues: CATSDSAEGNGYTF.

This chain links TRBV3-1 (or the pseudogene TRBV3-2) with TRBJ2-3, with 12 bases identical to TRBD2. V was clipped by 3 bases and J by 2 bases; unmatched bases: 3. The CDR3 contains 16 residues. From germline, CDR1 is LGHDT and CDR2 YNNKEL (reference sequence). The CDR3 DNA reads as TGTGCCAGCAGCCAGACTAGCGGGAGATACACAGATACGCAGTATTTT. This encodes CASSQTSGRYTDTQYF.